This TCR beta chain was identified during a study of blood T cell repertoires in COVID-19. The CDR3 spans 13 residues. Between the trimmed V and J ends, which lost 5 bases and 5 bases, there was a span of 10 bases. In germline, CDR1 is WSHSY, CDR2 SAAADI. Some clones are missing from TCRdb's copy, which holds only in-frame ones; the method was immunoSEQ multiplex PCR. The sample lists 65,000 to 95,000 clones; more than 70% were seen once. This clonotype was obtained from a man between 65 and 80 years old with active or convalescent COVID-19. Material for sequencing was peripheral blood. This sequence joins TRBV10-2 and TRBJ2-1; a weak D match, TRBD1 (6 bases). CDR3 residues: CASSWTANNEQFF. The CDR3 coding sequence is TGCGCCAGCAGTTGGACAGCGAACAATGAGCAGTTCTTC.